This TCR beta chain was obtained from a study of T cells in Graves' hyperthyroidism and ophthalmopathy. The PBMCs studied were ones that came from roughly 9.4 ml fresh peripheral blood. What was amplified from RNA transcripts were TCR beta CDR3 regions. The primer set for the first-round RT-PCR of the TCR CDR3 was HTBI. TCRdb re-derived calls from the multiplex PCR reads in MiXCR, one entry per CDR3 protein. The data hold 600,000 to 650,000 distinct CDR3 sequences, with roughly 20% observed a single time. This clonotype came up many times. The sequenced sample consisted of blood. The origin of this receptor is a man aged 25-40 years with Graves' ophthalmopathy.

For the CDR3, the DNA is TGTGCCAGCAGGACTAGCGGGAGAAAGAACAAGCAGTACTTC. It codes for CASRTSGRKNKQYF. This rearrangement joins TRBV12-3 or TRBV12-4 to TRBJ2-7; 12 positions match TRBD2. The CDR3 has 14 amino acids. J lost 8 bases, V lost 6 bases, and 8 bases had no gene match.